This T cell receptor (beta chain) comes out of a study of PD-1 blockade in classical Hodgkin lymphoma. On the study more broadly: Patients received nivolumab 3 mg/kg intravenously every 2 weeks. Whole-study findings and limits: Nivolumab starters within 1 year of ASCT were excluded. Partial responders and progressors had significantly lower baseline TCR diversity.

This clone was counted a single time. Antigen specificity is unknown. Method: immunoSEQ multiplex PCR; TCRdb's copy keeps in-frame clones and lacks some. The data show 16,000 or so clones, 82% seen once. In every patient, relapse followed autologous stem cell transplantation, while exposure to brentuximab vedotin differed. Sample: peripheral blood mononuclear cells (PBMCs), taken before the second cycle of nivolumab. The TCR sequence derives from a human donor with classical Hodgkin lymphoma.

CDR3 coding DNA: TGTGCCTGGGGGCGCGGCGCAGATACGCAGTATTTT. Protein sequence: CAWGRGADTQYF. The chain couples TRBV30 to TRBJ2-3; D unclear. Germline V gives CDR1 GTSNPN, CDR2 SVGIG (reference sequence). Trimming stripped 5 bases from V and 4 bases from J, with 10 bases between. There are 12 residues in the CDR3.